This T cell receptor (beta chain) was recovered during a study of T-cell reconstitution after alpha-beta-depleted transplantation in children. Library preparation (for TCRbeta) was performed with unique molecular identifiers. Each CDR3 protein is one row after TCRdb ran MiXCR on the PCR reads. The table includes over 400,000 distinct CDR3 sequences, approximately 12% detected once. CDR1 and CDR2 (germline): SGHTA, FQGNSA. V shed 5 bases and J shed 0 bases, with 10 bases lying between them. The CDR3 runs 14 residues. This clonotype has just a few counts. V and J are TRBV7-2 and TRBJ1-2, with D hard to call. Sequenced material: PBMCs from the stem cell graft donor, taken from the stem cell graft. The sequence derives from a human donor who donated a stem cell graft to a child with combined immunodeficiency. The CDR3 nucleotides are TGTGCCAGCAGCCCCGTTCCGCCTAACTATGGCTACACCTTC. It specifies CASSPVPPNYGYTF.